The present T cell receptor (beta chain) was sequenced within a study of post-analysis software for immune sequencing data (dated by TCRdb to the mid-2010s). Looking at the study overall: Recorded disease courses included relapsing-remitting, secondary progressive and progressive-relapsing multiple sclerosis, with some patients lacking subtype annotation. The multiple sclerosis patient repertoires were compared with more than 9 previously published healthy control repertoires from donors aged 6 to 25 years. A subset of samples was prepared in parallel using single-end sample barcoding, then pooled and co-amplified after Illumina adapter ligation.

A single count supports this clonotype. Its antigen target is currently unknown. No much larger clone is present one base from it, and per-base qualities are unavailable. Trimming takes 6 bases from V and 7 bases from J, and the germline ends sit 12 bases apart. Measured from the cysteine to the phenylalanine, the CDR3 is 12 residues long. The sequence is cut down to CDR3 DNA, 36 bases in frame from base 1. Overall study outcomes, separate from this receptor: Significantly lower normalized Chao1 diversity was found in multiple sclerosis patients than in controls, suggesting substantial peripheral T-cell clonal expansion. The control group was slightly older than the multiple sclerosis patient group. Significantly higher frequencies in patients than in controls were found for a handful of TRBV segments, including TRBV5-6, TRBV5-1 and TRBV20-1. Direct clustering with F measure showed strong co-clustering of samples prepared in the same batch, prompting a batch-effect correction.

Libraries were constructed by PCR. TCRdb names Illumina HiSeq 2500 as the instrument used. Unique molecular identifiers were incorporated into TCR beta cDNA libraries to reduce PCR and sequencing biases. Every 1 to 10 million input T cells yielded about 500,000 cDNA molecules, meaning each molecule approximated one T cell. Patient libraries were prepared and sequenced with the same protocol used for the earlier healthy control dataset. Samples belonging to the same batch were prepared together, multiplexed and sequenced on a shared HiSeq lane. Concerning the study's data processing: MIGEC was used to process the raw barcoded reads, and molecular identifier groups with only a single read were discarded before consensus assembly and CDR3 extraction. VDJtools was used for post-analysis of the clonotype tables, and diversity was normalized by down-sampling every dataset to the size of the smallest sample. To correct batch-related cross-sample contamination, repertoire overlap clustering matched CDR3 amino acid sequences but not nucleotide sequences. TCRdb reprocessed the public reads (quality trimming at Q25 with fastp, clone calling with MiXCR) and kept in-frame beta chains. Every CDR3 protein is listed once, alongside the most common genes and DNA of its rows. What appears here as the V and J calls and clone size reflects TCRdb's work, not the paper's. In this sample the table shows roughly 620,000 distinct CDR3 sequences, about 40% of which occur a single time. The ten largest make up roughly 1.7% of the sample.

To demonstrate the VDJtools post-analysis software, the study profiled TCR beta repertoires from the peripheral blood of about 13 young patients with multiple sclerosis. The multiple sclerosis patients were children and adolescents between roughly 6 and 16 years of age. The sample consisted of blood. The sequence joins TRBV12-3 or TRBV12-4 to TRBJ1-1; the D gene is perhaps TRBD1, from 5 matching bases. The clonotype originates from a girl between 5 and 17 years old with multiple sclerosis. The CDR3 region has the sequence CASSPGGDEAFF. The DNA is TGTGCCAGCAGCCCGGGGGGGGATGAAGCTTTCTTT.